The 29 T cell receptor beta chains listed next were all sequenced from one sample in a study of neurological immune-mediated disorders. TCRdb re-called the 5' RACE reads through MiXCR, storing one row per CDR3 protein. The sample lists 16,000 or so distinct CDR3 sequences; roughly 9% were seen once. The sequenced material came from CD8+ T cells from blood. The source of these receptors is a man aged 50-60 years in good health.

This clonotype is judged medium-sized. The chain couples TRBV24-1 to TRBJ2-1; the D gene is possibly TRBD1 (5 bases). Trimming stripped 4 bases from V and 10 bases from J, with 10 bases between. CDR3 length: 12 residues. The germline V gene encodes CDR1 KGHDR and CDR2 SFDVKD. The CDR3 sequence is CATSDREREQFF. The CDR3 coding sequence is TGTGCCACCAGTGACAGGGAAAGAGAGCAGTTCTTC.

This clonotype has at least ten counts. CDR3 sequence (DNA): TGTGCCAGCCGGACGTCTTCCTACGAGCAGTACTTC. Its translation is CASRTSSYEQYF. The V gene is TRBV28, the J gene TRBJ2-7; D ambiguous. Germline CDR1 reads MDHEN; CDR2 reads SYDVKM. The V end lost 8 bases, the J end lost 1 base, and 9 bases lay between the germline ends. The CDR3 has 12 amino acids.

This clonotype was recorded at least ten times. V and J are TRBV29-1 and TRBJ2-5; D is undetermined. V was pared by 5 bases and J by 5 bases, with 12 bases between. Germline V CDR1 and CDR2: SQVTM, ANQGSEA. The CDR3 has 12 residues. CDR3 loop: CSVSDRPETQYF. The CDR3 DNA is TGCAGCGTTTCCGACCGCCCGGAGACCCAGTACTTC.

The chain has TRBV11-2 and TRBJ2-3; 7 nucleotides match TRBD2. Germline lookup yields CDR1 SGHAT and CDR2 FQNNGV. V lost 5 bases to trimming and J lost 1 base; unmatched junction nucleotides: 3. This CDR3 is 14 amino acids long. DNA of the CDR3: TGTGCCAGCAGCCCCACTAGCGGCACAGATACGCAGTATTTT. It is translated as CASSPTSGTDTQYF.

This clonotype was seen ten or more times. The chain couples TRBV28 to TRBJ2-1; D is unclear. The V gene lost 5 bases and the J gene lost 9 bases, with 11 bases spanning the gap. Germline assignment: CDR1 MDHEN and CDR2 SYDVKM. This CDR3 is built from 12 residues. The CDR3 loop reads CASSTNRIEQFF. The CDR3 DNA reads TGTGCCAGCAGTACAAACAGAATTGAGCAGTTCTTC.

This clonotype was picked up many times. The CDR3 nucleotides are TGTGCCAGCAGCTTACGGGGGGCTCAATATGGCTACACCTTC. Protein sequence: CASSLRGAQYGYTF. The V gene is TRBV7-9, the J gene TRBJ1-2; a possible D gene is TRBD1 (6 bases). Trimming pared 2 bases from V and 5 bases from J, leaving 12 bases between. Germline assignment: CDR1 SEHNR and CDR2 FQNEAQ (reference sequence). The CDR3 totals 14 residues.

This clonotype was seen at least ten times. The chain recombines TRBV4-2 with TRBJ2-3; perhaps TRBD2 as D (6 bases). Germline V gives CDR1 LGHNA, CDR2 YNFKEQ. This CDR3 spans 17 amino acids. Trimming took off 0 bases at V and 2 bases at J, with 15 bases between the two ends. CDR3 in amino acids: CASSQDYGGSVTDTQYF. As DNA, the CDR3 is TGTGCCAGCAGCCAAGATTATGGGGGGAGCGTCACAGATACGCAGTATTTT.

This clonotype was seen ten or more times. V is TRBV29-1 and J is TRBJ2-7; D ambiguous. Trimming removed 2 bases at V and 3 bases at J, with 8 bases between. The CDR3 spans 12 residues. Germline CDR1 and CDR2: SQVTM and ANQGSEA. CDR3 protein: CSVELLGYEQYF. In nucleotides, the CDR3 is TGCAGCGTTGAATTATTGGGCTACGAGCAGTACTTC.

This clonotype was seen a few times. V is TRBV20-1 and J is TRBJ2-5, with D possibly being TRBD2 (5 bases). The CDR3 is made up of 13 amino acids. Trimming shortened V by 7 bases and J by 5 bases, and 17 bases separated the two germline ends. CDR1 DFQATT and CDR2 SNEGSKA come from the germline V gene (reference sequence). DNA of the CDR3: TGCAGTGTCCCGGGTCGGGCGGGTGAGACCCAGTACTTC. Translating it yields CSVPGRAGETQYF.

Many counts were recorded for this clonotype. Without the conserved terminal phenylalanine or tryptophan, this CDR3 likely stems from a read error. Because the CDR3's place on the DNA is in doubt, the DNA is left out and the CDR3 is given as listed by TCRdb. V usage is TRBV11-2 and J usage is TRBJ2-5; no check of the table's D call, TRBD2, against the DNA was made. Germline V CDR1 and CDR2: SGHAT, FQNNGV. The length of the CDR3 is 14 amino acids, counting both ends. CDR3 amino acids: CASSLEDPGVPFSL.

The table lists this clonotype with many counts. The chain has TRBV7-2 and TRBJ2-2; D is unclear. Germline lookup yields CDR1 SGHTA and CDR2 FQGNSA. This CDR3 contains 14 residues. V was trimmed by 1 base and J by 7 bases, leaving 10 bases between them. The CDR3 reads CASSLGWGSGELFF. In nucleotides, the CDR3 is TGTGCCAGCAGCTTAGGATGGGGAAGCGGGGAGCTGTTTTTT.

This clonotype was counted ten times or more. DNA for the CDR3: TGTGCCAGCAGCTTAGCCGCTCTCAAACTAGCCAAAAACATTCAGTACTTC. Protein product: CASSLAALKLAKNIQYF. The chain uses TRBV5-6 and TRBJ2-4, with D unresolved. CDR1 and CDR2 (germline): SGHDT, YYEEEE. V lost 2 bases and J 0 bases, leaving 15 bases between the germline ends. The CDR3 has 17 residues.

At least ten counts were recorded for this clonotype. This chain links TRBV4-3 with TRBJ2-2; 9 positions agree with TRBD1. V gave up 2 bases and J gave up 0 bases; unmatched junction bases: 1. CDR3 length: 16 amino acids. In germline, CDR1 is LGHNA, CDR2 YSLEER. The CDR3 DNA is TGCGCCAGCAGCCAATGGGACAGGGCGAACACCGGGGAGCTGTTTTTT. Translating it yields CASSQWDRANTGELFF.

This clonotype was seen many times. The chain uses TRBV28 and TRBJ2-3; 7 bases agree with TRBD2. The CDR3 runs to 15 residues. The trim removed 6 bases at V and 2 bases at J, leaving 8 bases unmatched. Germline CDR1 reads MDHEN; CDR2 reads SYDVKM. The CDR3 DNA reads as TGTGCCAGCAGCAGCCGGGGGGACCACACAGATACGCAGTATTTT. Its protein product is CASSSRGDHTDTQYF.

This clonotype was recorded at least ten times. The chain joins TRBV19 to TRBJ2-7; TRBD1 aligns across 8 bases. V lost 5 bases to trimming and J lost 6 bases; unmatched junction nucleotides: 9. The CDR3 spans 14 residues. Germline V gene data show CDR1 as LNHDA and CDR2 as SQIVND (reference sequence). The CDR3 reads CASSPQTGAGEQYF. The CDR3 DNA is TGTGCCAGTAGTCCGCAGACAGGGGCAGGCGAGCAGTACTTC.

This clonotype occurred many times. The gene calls are TRBV28 and TRBJ2-5; weak D call: TRBD2 (5 bases). The V gene's germline CDR1 is MDHEN and CDR2 SYDVKM. V lost 4 bases, J lost 5 bases, and 17 bases lay in between. This CDR3 has 15 amino acids. CDR3 residues: CASSWAGRARETQYF. CDR3 bases: TGTGCCAGCAGTTGGGCGGGTAGGGCTAGGGAGACCCAGTACTTC.

At least ten counts were recorded for this clonotype. The chain combines TRBV7-9 with TRBJ2-7; tentative D call: TRBD2 (6 bases). Germline CDR1 and CDR2: SEHNR and FQNEAQ (reference sequence). Trimming pared 2 bases from V and 2 bases from J, leaving 19 bases between. The CDR3 spans 17 residues. DNA for the CDR3: TGTGCCAGCAGCTTAAAAGGCGGGACGGGGGATCCCTACGAGCAGTACTTC. Translating it yields CASSLKGGTGDPYEQYF.

To note about this clonotype: At one boundary the junction diverges from the germline segment, which might be a read error. This chain links TRBV27 with TRBJ2-1, with 9 nucleotides matching TRBD2. This CDR3 region has 15 residues. Germline V lookup: CDR1 MNHEY, CDR2 SMNVEV (reference sequence). CDR3 coding DNA: TGTGCCAGCAGTTTTAGCGGGAGCTCCTACAATGAGCAGTTATTC. Its translation is CASSFSGSSYNEQLF.

This clonotype has at least ten counts. The genes are TRBV7-9 and TRBJ2-7; no clear D. With 5 bases removed from V and 0 bases from J, the gap between germline ends came to 5 bases. Germline CDR1 reads SEHNR; CDR2 reads FQNEAQ (reference sequence). The CDR3 sequence is 12 residues long. The CDR3 DNA follows: TGTGCCAGCAGCCCAAACTCCTACGAGCAGTACTTC. As protein: CASSPNSYEQYF.

This clonotype was detected many times. The chain recombines TRBV29-1 with TRBJ2-7; the D gene is possibly TRBD1 (7 bases). V was clipped by 6 bases and J by 5 bases, with 14 bases between them. CDR1 SQVTM and CDR2 ANQGSEA come from the germline V gene. This CDR3 has 12 amino acids. Here the CDR3 reads CSVEGAPDEQYF. CDR3 sequence (DNA): TGCAGCGTGGAGGGGGCCCCTGACGAGCAGTACTTC.

This clonotype has ten or more counts. The chain joins TRBV20-1 to TRBJ2-7; 9 nucleotides match TRBD1. This CDR3 spans 13 amino acids. Looked up from germline, CDR1 is DFQATT and CDR2 is SNEGSKA (reference sequence). V was clipped by 7 bases and J by 3 bases; unmatched bases: 7. The CDR3 region is CSVWTGENYEQYF. The CDR3 DNA sequence: TGCAGTGTTTGGACAGGGGAGAACTACGAGCAGTACTTC.

This clonotype has at least ten counts. The chain carries TRBV6-4 and TRBJ2-1; D remains unclear. CDR1 and CDR2 from the germline V gene are MRHNA and SNTAGT. Trimming removed 2 bases at V and 0 bases at J, with 8 bases between. CDR3 length equals 15 residues. The CDR3 reads CASSDGLSSYNEQFF. The CDR3 DNA reads TGTGCCAGCAGTGACGGGCTTAGCTCCTACAATGAGCAGTTCTTC.

This rearrangement joins TRBV9 to TRBJ2-1; possibly TRBD1 or TRBD2 for D (5 bases each). Germline lookup yields CDR1 SGDLS and CDR2 YYNGEE. The V end was cut by 3 bases, the J end by 8 bases, with 9 bases between. The CDR3 length is 12 residues. CDR3 protein: CASSGDGHEQFF. CDR3 coding DNA: TGTGCCAGCAGCGGGGACGGCCATGAGCAGTTCTTC.

This clonotype was detected ten times or more. V and J are TRBV9 and TRBJ2-3; 7 bases map to TRBD1. This CDR3 is built from 15 residues. Trimming at V came to 0 bases and at J to 1 base, leaving 2 bases not matched to a gene. Germline CDR1 SGDLS, CDR2 YYNGEE. The CDR3 DNA follows: TGTGCCAGCAGCGTAGTTGGGACAGGCACAGATACGCAGTATTTT. Encoded protein: CASSVVGTGTDTQYF.

V gene TRBV20-1 combines with J gene TRBJ2-1; no clear D. Germline lookup yields CDR1 DFQATT and CDR2 SNEGSKA (reference sequence). Trimming took 4 bases from V and 2 from J, leaving 15 bases between them. This CDR3 region has 15 residues. For the CDR3, the DNA is TGCAGTGCTATTGACTCTAAACTCCCCTACAATGAGCAGTTCTTC. Translated, it gives CSAIDSKLPYNEQFF.

This clonotype has at least ten counts. V is TRBV9 and J is TRBJ2-7; 8 bases agree with TRBD1. This CDR3 region has 14 residues. The germline V gene encodes CDR1 SGDLS and CDR2 YYNGEE. The J segment lost 3 bases and the V segment lost 3 bases, leaving 5 bases of the junction unmatched. The CDR3: CASSAATGGYEQYF. Here the CDR3 DNA reads TGTGCCAGCAGCGCCGCAACAGGGGGCTACGAGCAGTACTTC.

There are many counts of this clonotype. The V call is TRBV6-5, the J call TRBJ2-7; possibly TRBD1 for D (5 bases). The CDR3 is 14 amino acids. Germline V gene lookup returns CDR1 MNHEY and CDR2 SVGAGI. V was clipped by 5 bases and J by 6 bases, with 17 bases between them. CDR3 residues: CASSAVGRGGEQYF. The CDR3 DNA follows: TGTGCCAGCAGTGCTGTGGGAAGGGGTGGCGAGCAGTACTTC.

This clonotype has ten or more counts. The chain links TRBV7-8 to TRBJ2-5; D gene unclear. The length of the CDR3 is 14 residues. The germline gives CDR1 SGHVS, CDR2 FQNEAQ. The V and J ends lost 5 bases and 4 bases respectively, with 14 bases between them. The CDR3 spells CASSPLSRGETQYF. CDR3 sequence (DNA): TGTGCCAGCAGCCCCTTATCCAGAGGAGAGACCCAGTACTTC. Combining the CDR3 with reference TRBV7-8 and TRBJ2-5 gives the whole variable domain GAGVSQSPRYKVAKRGQDVALRCDPISGHVSLFWYQQALGQGPEFLTYFQNEAQLDKSGLPSDRFFAERPEGSVSTLKIQRTQQEDSAVYLCASSPLSRGETQYFGPGTRLLVL.

This clonotype was seen repeatedly, ten times or more. This chain uses TRBV6-5 with TRBJ2-7, with D possibly TRBD1 on 5 matching bases. V dropped 2 bases and J dropped 5 bases, with 10 bases sitting between them. CDR1 and CDR2 from the germline V gene are MNHEY and SVGAGI. The CDR3 runs 13 residues. The CDR3 DNA follows: TGTGCCAGCAGTTACCGACAGAGGCACGAGCAGTACTTC. Its protein is CASSYRQRHEQYF.